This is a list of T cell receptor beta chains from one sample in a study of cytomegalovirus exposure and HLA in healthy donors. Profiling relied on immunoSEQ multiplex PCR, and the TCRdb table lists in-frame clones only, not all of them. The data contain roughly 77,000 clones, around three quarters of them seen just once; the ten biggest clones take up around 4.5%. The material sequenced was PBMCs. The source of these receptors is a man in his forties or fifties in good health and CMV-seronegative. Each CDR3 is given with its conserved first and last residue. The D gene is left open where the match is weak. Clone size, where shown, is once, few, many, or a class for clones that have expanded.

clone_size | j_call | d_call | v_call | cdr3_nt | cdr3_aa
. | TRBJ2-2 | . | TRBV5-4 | TGTGCCAGCAGCTTCATAGCCGGCGGGGAGCTGTTTTTT | CASSFIAGGELFF
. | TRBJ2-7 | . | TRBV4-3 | TGCGCCAGCAGCCAGGGCCATTCCTACGAGCAGTACTTC | CASSQGHSYEQYF
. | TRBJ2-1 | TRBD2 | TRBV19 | TGTGCCAGTAGTATAGGGACTAGCACTGAGCAGTTCTTC | CASSIGTSTEQFF
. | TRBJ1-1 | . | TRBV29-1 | TGCAGCGTTGGGAGGGTGAACACTGAAGCTTTCTTT | CSVGRVNTEAFF
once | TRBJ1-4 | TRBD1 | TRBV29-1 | TGCAGCGCTCTCCGGGACAGGGCGGGAAAACTGTTTTTT | CSALRDRAGKLFF
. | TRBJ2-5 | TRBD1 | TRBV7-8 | TGTGCCAGCAGCTTAGGACAGGGCCAAGAGACCCAGTACTTC | CASSLGQGQETQYF
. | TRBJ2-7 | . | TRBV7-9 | TGTGCCAGCAGCTGGGGGGTGGACGAGCAGTACTTC | CASSWGVDEQYF
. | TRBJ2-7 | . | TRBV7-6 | TGTGCCAGCAGCTTAGACGGGAGTACAGAGTACGAGCAGTACTTC | CASSLDGSTEYEQYF
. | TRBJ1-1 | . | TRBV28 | TGTGCCAGCAGTTTATGGGAGGTAGGACGGGGGAACACTGAAGCTTTCTTT | CASSLWEVGRGNTEAFF
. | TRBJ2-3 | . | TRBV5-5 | TGTGCCAGCAGCTCACGGGAGACAGATACGCAGTATTTT | CASSSRETDTQYF
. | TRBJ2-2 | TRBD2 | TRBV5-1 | TGCGCCAGCAGCTTGAGCGGGACCTATGCCGGGGAGCTGTTTTTT | CASSLSGTYAGELFF
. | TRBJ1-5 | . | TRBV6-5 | TGTGCCAGCAGTCCGCGGGGGTACAATCAGCCCCAGCATTTT | CASSPRGYNQPQHF
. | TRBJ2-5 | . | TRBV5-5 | TGTGCCAGCAGCTTGGCACTTCATGAGACCCAGTACTTC | CASSLALHETQYF
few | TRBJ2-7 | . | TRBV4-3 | TGCGCCAGCAGCCAAGCGAGAGGCCTAGCGAACCTCTACGAGCAGTACTTC | CASSQARGLANLYEQYF
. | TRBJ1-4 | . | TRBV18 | TGTGCCAGCTCACCACGGTTGTTGGGTAGCGAAAAACTGTTTTTT | CASSPRLLGSEKLFF
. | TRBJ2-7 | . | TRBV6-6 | TGTGCCAGCAGTTACTTTAAACAGGGTGAGCAGTACTTC | CASSYFKQGEQYF
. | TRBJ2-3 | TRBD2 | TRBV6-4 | TGTGCCAGCAGTGATTCGTGGGAGGGCAGAGATACGCAGTATTTT | CASSDSWEGRDTQYF
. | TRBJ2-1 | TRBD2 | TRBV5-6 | TGTGCCAGCAGCTTGAGGCTAGCGGTTTCTCTCTACAATGAGCAGTTCTTC | CASSLRLAVSLYNEQFF
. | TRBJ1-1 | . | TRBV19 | TGTGCCAGTAGTATAGTGGGAGCTAACACTGAAGCTTTCTTT | CASSIVGANTEAFF
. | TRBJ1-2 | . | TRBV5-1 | TGCGCCAGCAGCTACAACCTCGCCTATGGCTACACCTTC | CASSYNLAYGYTF
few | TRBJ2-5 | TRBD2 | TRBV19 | TGTGCCACCCATCAAGGGACTAGCGGGTGGGGGCAAGAGACCCAGTACTTC | CATHQGTSGWGQETQYF
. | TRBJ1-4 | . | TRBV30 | TGTGCCTGGAGTCCCGGGGATGAAAAACTGTTTTTT | CAWSPGDEKLFF
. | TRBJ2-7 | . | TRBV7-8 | TGTGCCAGCAGCTTTAGTTTTGACGTAGGGGCCGAGCAGTACTTC | CASSFSFDVGAEQYF
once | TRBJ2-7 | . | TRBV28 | TGTGCCAGCAGACTGACATTGCCCCCCTACGAGCAGTACTTC | CASRLTLPPYEQYF
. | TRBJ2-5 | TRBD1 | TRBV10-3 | TGTGCCATCAGTTCGCCGGGACAGGGTAAAGAGACCCAGTACTTC | CAISSPGQGKETQYF
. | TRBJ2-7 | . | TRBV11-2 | TGTGCCAGCAGCCCCACCGGGGAGCGGGCCTCCTACGAGCAGTACTTC | CASSPTGERASYEQYF
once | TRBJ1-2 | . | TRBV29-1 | TGCAGCGCCCAGTTTAATGGCTACACCTTC | CSAQFNGYTF
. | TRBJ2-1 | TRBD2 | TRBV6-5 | TGTGCCAGCAGTCAATCCGGGACTAGCGGGGATGAGCAGTTCTTC | CASSQSGTSGDEQFF
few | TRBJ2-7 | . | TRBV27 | TGTGCCAGCTTACGGGACTTCGGCTCCTACGAGCAGTACTTC | CASLRDFGSYEQYF
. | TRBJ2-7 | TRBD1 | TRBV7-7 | TGTGCTAGCAGCCCACAGGGGGAGTTTTCCTACGAGCAGTACTTC | CASSPQGEFSYEQYF
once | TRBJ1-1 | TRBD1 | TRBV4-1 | TGCGCCAGCAGCCCGATAGACGACAGGGGTGGGCCAAAAGAAGCTTTCTTT | CASSPIDDRGGPKEAFF
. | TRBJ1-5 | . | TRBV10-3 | TGTGCCATCAGGGAGACAGTATTGGGCAATCAGCCCCAGCATTTT | CAIRETVLGNQPQHF
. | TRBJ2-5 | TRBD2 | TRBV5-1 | TGCGCCAGCAGTCCAGGTGCGGTAGCGGGAGGGCCCTTTAGGAAGACCCAGTACTTC | CASSPGAVAGGPFRKTQYF
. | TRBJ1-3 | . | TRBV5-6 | TGTGCCAGCAGCTTGACCGCGGGGGGAAACACCATATATTTT | CASSLTAGGNTIYF
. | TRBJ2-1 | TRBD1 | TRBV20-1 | TGCAGTGCTCTTAAGACAGGGACCCGATTCTTC | CSALKTGTRFF
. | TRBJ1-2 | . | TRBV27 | TGTGCCAGCAGTCCCCGGGACACCGTCAACTATGGCTACACCTTC | CASSPRDTVNYGYTF
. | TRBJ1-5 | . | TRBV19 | TGTGCCAGTTACCAAACAGGGTCGGGTCAGCCCCAGCATTTT | CASYQTGSGQPQHF
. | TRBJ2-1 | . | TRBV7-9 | TGTGCCAGCAGCTTAGGGGTGGGCCAGGGAGGTTCTACTGAGCAGTTCTTC | CASSLGVGQGGSTEQFF
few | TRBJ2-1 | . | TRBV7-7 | TGTGCTAGCAGCTTAGTTGGCGGGGTCGACTCCTACAATGAGCAGTTCTTC | CASSLVGGVDSYNEQFF
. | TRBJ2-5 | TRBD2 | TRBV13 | TGTGCCAGCAGCGCCGTTTCTAGCGGGAGGAGGGAGACCCAGTACTTC | CASSAVSSGRRETQYF
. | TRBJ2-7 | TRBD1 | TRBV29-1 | TGCAGCGCCAAAAGGGGAGGGACAGGGGCCTACGAGCAGTACTTC | CSAKRGGTGAYEQYF
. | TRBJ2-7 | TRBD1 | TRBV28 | TGTGCCAGCCGCCCCCTTTGGGACAGCGACTACGAGCAGTACTTC | CASRPLWDSDYEQYF
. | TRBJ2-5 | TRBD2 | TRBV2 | TGTGCCAGCAGTGAAGCGCTTGCGGGAGGATCCCAAGAGACCCAGTACTTC | CASSEALAGGSQETQYF
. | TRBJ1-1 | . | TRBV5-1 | TGCGCCAGCAGCTTGGTGGGGGGGGAGTACACTGAAGCTTTCTTT | CASSLVGGEYTEAFF
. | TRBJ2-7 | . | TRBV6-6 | TGTGCCAGCAGCCGGGAACTATACGAGCAGTACTTC | CASSRELYEQYF
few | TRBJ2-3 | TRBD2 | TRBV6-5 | TGTGCCAGCAGACCTACTAGCGCGACAGATACGCAGTATTTT | CASRPTSATDTQYF
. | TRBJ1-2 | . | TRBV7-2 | TGTGCCAGTATCCACTACCCTCCGGATGGCTACACCTTC | CASIHYPPDGYTF
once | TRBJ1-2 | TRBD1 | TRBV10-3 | TGTGCCATCAGTGAGGGAGGGACAGGCCGGGAGCATGGCTACACCTTC | CAISEGGTGREHGYTF
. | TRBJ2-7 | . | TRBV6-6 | TGTGCCAGCAGTTACGTCGCCTACGAGCAGTACTTC | CASSYVAYEQYF
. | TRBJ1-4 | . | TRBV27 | TGTGCCAGCAGTTTGGGGGGTCTTAATGAAAAACTGTTTTTT | CASSLGGLNEKLFF
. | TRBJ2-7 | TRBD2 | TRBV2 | TGTGCCAGCAGTGAAAGTGTGGGAACTAGCGCGAGCTCCTACGAGCAGTACTTC | CASSESVGTSASSYEQYF
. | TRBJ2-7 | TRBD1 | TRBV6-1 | TGTGCCAGCAGATCCGGGACAGGGTCCTACGAGCAGTACTTC | CASRSGTGSYEQYF
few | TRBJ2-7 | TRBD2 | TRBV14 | TGTGCCAGCAGCCAAGGGGTCCTAGCGGGAGGGGACTACGAGCAGTACTTC | CASSQGVLAGGDYEQYF